This paragraph reports one T cell receptor (beta chain). Deletions cut 6 bases from V and 6 bases from J, with 20 bases between. Germline CDR1 MNHEY, CDR2 SVGAGI. This CDR3 contains 15 residues. These data come from a study of T cell responses to AZD1222 COVID-19 vaccine. Clones were read by immunoSEQ multiplex PCR, and TCRdb kept only the in-frame ones, dropping some. The sample lists about 160,000 clones; 90% to 95% were seen once. The sample here was peripheral blood, taken 28 days after the second AZD1222 dose. This chain links TRBV6-5 with TRBJ1-2, with D possibly TRBD1 on 6 matching bases. The source is an adult who received the AZD1222 COVID-19 vaccine. In DNA form, the CDR3 reads TGTGCCAGCAGCTCACACACGAAGGACAGAGATGGCTACACCTTC. It specifies CASSSHTKDRDGYTF.